This T cell receptor beta chain was identified in a study of identifying expanded T cells in peripheral blood. V lost 0 bases to trimming and J lost 6 bases, with 15 bases between them. The length of the CDR3 is 16 residues. Germline values: CDR1 SGHRS, CDR2 YFSETQ. Healthy donors had no documented immune events, such as infections, while sampled. TCRdb keeps only in-frame clones here, not all; method: immunoSEQ multiplex PCR. The sample has approximately 100,000 clones, 70% to 90% seen once. The receptor's source is a person aged 18 to 75 in good health. Material: blood. The chain joins TRBV5-1 to TRBJ2-2, with D tentatively TRBD1 or TRBD2 (6 bases each). The CDR3 DNA is TGCGCCAGCAGCTTGGGTGACCCAGGGGACTCCGGGGAGCTGTTTTTT. Protein product: CASSLGDPGDSGELFF.